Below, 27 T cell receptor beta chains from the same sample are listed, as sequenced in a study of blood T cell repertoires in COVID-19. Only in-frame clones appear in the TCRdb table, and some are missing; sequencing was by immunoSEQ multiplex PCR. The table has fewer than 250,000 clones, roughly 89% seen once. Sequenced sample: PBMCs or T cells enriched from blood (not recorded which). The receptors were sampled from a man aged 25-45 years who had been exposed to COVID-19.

The DNA for the CDR3 is TGCGCCAGCAGCTTGGGGCAGGTGGAAAACATTCAGTACTTC. This sequence encodes CASSLGQVENIQYF. The chain recombines TRBV5-1 with TRBJ2-4, with D unclear. The germline gives CDR1 SGHRS, CDR2 YFSETQ. V was trimmed by 0 bases and J by 5 bases, leaving 9 bases between them. The CDR3 has 14 residues.

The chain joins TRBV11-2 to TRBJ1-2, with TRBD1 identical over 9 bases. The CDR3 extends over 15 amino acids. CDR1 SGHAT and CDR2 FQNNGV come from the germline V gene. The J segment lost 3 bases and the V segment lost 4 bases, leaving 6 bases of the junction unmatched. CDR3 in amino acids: CASSSNRGRDYGYTF. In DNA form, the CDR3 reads TGTGCCAGCAGCTCCAACAGGGGGCGAGACTATGGCTACACCTTC.

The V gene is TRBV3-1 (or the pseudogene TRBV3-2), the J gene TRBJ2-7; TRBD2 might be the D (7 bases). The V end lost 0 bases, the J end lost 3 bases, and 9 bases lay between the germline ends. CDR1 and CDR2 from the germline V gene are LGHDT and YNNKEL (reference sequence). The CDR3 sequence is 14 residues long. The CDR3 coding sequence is TGTGCCAGCAGCCAAGAGGGGGGGCTCTACGAGCAGTACTTC. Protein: CASSQEGGLYEQYF.

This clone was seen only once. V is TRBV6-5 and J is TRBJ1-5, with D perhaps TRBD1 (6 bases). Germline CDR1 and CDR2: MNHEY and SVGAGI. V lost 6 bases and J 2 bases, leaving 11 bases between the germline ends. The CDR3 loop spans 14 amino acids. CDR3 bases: TGTGCCAGCAGGGGGGCTGCAGGCAATCAGCCCCAGCATTTT. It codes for CASRGAAGNQPQHF.

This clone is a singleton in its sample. The CDR3 region has the DNA TGTGCCAGCAGCCGGGACAGGGAAGAAACTGAAGCTTTCTTT. Encoded protein: CASSRDREETEAFF. This chain joins TRBV6-5 and TRBJ1-1; 9 positions match TRBD1. Per the germline V gene, CDR1 is MNHEY and CDR2 is SVGAGI. The CDR3 covers 14 residues. Trimming took 6 bases from V and 5 from J; bases not matched to a gene: 7.

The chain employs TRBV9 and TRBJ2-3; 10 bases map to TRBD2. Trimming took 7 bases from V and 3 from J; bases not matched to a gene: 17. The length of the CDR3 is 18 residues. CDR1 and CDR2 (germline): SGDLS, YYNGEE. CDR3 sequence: CASAGKGLAGVSTDTQYF. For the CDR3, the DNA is TGTGCCAGCGCTGGAAAGGGGCTAGCGGGGGTGTCAACAGATACGCAGTATTTT.

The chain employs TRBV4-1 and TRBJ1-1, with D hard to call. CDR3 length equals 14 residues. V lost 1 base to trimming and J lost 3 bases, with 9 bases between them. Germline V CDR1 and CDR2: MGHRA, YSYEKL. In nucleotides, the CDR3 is TGCGCCAGCAGCCAAGTCGGTCGCGACACTGAAGCTTTCTTT. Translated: CASSQVGRDTEAFF.

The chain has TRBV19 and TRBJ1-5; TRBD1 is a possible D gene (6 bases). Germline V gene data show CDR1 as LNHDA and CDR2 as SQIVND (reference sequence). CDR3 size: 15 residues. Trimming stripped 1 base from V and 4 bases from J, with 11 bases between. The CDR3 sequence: CASSIVQGSNQPQHF. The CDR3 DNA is TGTGCCAGTAGTATAGTCCAGGGGAGTAATCAGCCCCAGCATTTT.

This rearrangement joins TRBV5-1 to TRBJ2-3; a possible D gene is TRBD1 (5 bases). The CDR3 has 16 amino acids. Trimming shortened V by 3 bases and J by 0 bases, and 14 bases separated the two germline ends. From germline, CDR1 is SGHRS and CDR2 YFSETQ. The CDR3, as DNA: TGCGCCAGCAGCTCCTATGACAGTTCTAGCACAGATACGCAGTATTTT. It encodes CASSSYDSSSTDTQYF. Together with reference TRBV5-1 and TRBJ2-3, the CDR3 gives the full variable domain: KAGVTQTPRYLIKTRGQQVTLSCSPISGHRSVSWYQQTPGQGLQFLFEYFSETQRNKGNFPGRFSGRQFSNSRSEMNVSTLELGDSALYLCASSSYDSSSTDTQYFGPGTRLTVL.

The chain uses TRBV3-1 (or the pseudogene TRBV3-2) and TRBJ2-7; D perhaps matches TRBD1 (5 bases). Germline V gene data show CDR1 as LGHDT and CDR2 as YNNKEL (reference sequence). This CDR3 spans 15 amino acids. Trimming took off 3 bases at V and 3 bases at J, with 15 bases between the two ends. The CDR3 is CASSQPAGISYEQYF. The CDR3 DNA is TGTGCCAGCAGCCAGCCCGCAGGGATAAGCTACGAGCAGTACTTC.

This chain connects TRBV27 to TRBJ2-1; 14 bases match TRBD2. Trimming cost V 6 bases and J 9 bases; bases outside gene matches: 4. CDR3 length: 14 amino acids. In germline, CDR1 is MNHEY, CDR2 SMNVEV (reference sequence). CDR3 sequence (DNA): TGTGCCAGCAGACTAGGGACTAGCGGGGGTGAGCAGTTCTTC. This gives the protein CASRLGTSGGEQFF.

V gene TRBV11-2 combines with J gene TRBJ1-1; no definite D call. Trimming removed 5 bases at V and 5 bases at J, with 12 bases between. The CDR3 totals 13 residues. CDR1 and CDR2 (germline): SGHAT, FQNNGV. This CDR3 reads CASSHRTGTEAFF. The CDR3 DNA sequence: TGTGCCAGCAGCCATAGGACGGGGACTGAAGCTTTCTTT.

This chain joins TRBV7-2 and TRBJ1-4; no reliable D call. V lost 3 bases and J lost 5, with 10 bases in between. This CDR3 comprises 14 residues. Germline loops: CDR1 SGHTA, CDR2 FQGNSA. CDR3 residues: CASSFQAENEKLFF. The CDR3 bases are TGTGCCAGCAGCTTTCAGGCCGAGAATGAAAAACTGTTTTTT. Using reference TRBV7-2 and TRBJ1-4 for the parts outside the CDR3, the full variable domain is GAGVSQSPSNKVTEKGKDVELRCDPISGHTALYWYRQSLGQGLEFLIYFQGNSAPDKSGLPSDRFSAERTGGSVSTLTIQRTQQEDSAVYLCASSFQAENEKLFFGSGTQLSVL.

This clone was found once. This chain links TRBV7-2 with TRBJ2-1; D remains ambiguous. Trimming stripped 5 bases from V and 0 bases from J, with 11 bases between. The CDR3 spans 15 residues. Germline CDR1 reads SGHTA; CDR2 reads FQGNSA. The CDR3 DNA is TGTGCCAGCAGCCTCGAGAGGAGCTCCTACAATGAGCAGTTCTTC. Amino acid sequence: CASSLERSSYNEQFF.

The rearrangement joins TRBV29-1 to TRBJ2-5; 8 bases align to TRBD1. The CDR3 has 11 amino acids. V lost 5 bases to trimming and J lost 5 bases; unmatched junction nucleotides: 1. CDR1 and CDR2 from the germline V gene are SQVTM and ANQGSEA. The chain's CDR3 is CSVYRGETQYF. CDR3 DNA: TGCAGCGTTTACAGGGGGGAGACCCAGTACTTC.

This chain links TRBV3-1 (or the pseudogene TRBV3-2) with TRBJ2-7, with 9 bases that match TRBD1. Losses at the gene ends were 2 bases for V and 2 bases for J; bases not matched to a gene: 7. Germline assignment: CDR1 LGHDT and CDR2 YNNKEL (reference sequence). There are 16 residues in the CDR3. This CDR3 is CASSQLQGAHPYEQYF. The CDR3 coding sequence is TGTGCCAGCAGCCAATTACAGGGGGCGCACCCCTACGAGCAGTACTTC.

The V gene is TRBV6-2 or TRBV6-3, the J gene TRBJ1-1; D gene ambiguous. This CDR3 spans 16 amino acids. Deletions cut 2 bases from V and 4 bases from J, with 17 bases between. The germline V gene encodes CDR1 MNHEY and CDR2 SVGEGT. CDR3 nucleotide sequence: TGTGCCAGCAGTTACCGTCGGGCCAGGAGGACCACTGAAGCTTTCTTT. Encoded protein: CASSYRRARRTTEAFF.

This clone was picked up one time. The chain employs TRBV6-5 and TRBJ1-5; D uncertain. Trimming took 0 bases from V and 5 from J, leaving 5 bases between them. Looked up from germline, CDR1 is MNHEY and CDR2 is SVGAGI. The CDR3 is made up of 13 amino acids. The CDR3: CASSYSVYQPQHF. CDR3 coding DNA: TGTGCCAGCAGTTACTCCGTCTATCAGCCCCAGCATTTT.

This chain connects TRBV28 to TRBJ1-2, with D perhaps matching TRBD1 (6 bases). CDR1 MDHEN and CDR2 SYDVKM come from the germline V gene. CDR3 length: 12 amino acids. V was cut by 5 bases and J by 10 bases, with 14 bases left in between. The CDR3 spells CASSPGRGIYTF. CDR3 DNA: TGTGCCAGCAGTCCAGGAAGGGGGATCTACACCTTC.

The chain's CDR3 is CASSSGQGAQNEQFF. As DNA, the CDR3 is TGCGCCAGCAGCTCAGGACAGGGGGCGCAGAATGAGCAGTTCTTC. This chain uses TRBV5-1 with TRBJ2-1, with 11 nucleotides matching TRBD1. V shed 3 bases and J 7 bases; nucleotides not matched to a gene: 6. The length of the CDR3 is 15 residues. Germline assignment: CDR1 SGHRS and CDR2 YFSETQ.

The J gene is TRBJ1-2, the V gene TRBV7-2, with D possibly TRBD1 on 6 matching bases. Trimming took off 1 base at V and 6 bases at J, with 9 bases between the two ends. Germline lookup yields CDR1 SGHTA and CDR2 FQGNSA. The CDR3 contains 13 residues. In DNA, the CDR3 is TGTGCCAGCAGCTTAGTGGCAGGGGATGGCTACACCTTC. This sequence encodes CASSLVAGDGYTF.

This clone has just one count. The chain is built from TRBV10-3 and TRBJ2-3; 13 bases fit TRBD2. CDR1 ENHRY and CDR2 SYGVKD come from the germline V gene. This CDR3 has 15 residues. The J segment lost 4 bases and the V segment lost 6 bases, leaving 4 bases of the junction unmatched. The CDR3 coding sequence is TGTGCCATCAGCGGGGGACTAGCGGGGCCAGATACGCAGTATTTT. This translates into CAISGGLAGPDTQYF.

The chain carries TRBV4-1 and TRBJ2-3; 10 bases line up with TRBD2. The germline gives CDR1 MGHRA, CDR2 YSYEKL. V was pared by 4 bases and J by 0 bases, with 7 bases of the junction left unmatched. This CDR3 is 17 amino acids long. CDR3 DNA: TGCGCCAGCAGCCCCTTAGCGGGGGGCTCTAGCACAGATACGCAGTATTTT. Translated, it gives CASSPLAGGSSTDTQYF.

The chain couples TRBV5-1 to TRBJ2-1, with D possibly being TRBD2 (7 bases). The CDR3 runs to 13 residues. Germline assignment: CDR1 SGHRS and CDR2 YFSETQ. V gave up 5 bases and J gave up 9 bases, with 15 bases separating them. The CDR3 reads CASRTGGQGEQFF. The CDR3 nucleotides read TGCGCCAGCAGGACGGGGGGCCAGGGTGAGCAGTTCTTC. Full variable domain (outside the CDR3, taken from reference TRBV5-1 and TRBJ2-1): KAGVTQTPRYLIKTRGQQVTLSCSPISGHRSVSWYQQTPGQGLQFLFEYFSETQRNKGNFPGRFSGRQFSNSRSEMNVSTLELGDSALYLCASRTGGQGEQFFGPGTRLTVL.

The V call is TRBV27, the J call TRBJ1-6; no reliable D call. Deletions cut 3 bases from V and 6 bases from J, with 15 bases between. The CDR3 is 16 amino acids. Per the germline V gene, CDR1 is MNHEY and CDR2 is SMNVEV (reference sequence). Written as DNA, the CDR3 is TGTGCCAGCAGTTTTTCCCCTAGAGGTTTTAATTCACCCCTCCACTTT. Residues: CASSFSPRGFNSPLHF.

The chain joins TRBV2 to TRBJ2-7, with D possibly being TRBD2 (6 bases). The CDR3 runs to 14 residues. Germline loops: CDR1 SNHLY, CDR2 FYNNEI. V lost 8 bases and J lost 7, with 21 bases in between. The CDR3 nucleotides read TGTGCCAGCTTTAACGGTGCTAGCGCGGAGGAGCAGTACTTC. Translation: CASFNGASAEEQYF.

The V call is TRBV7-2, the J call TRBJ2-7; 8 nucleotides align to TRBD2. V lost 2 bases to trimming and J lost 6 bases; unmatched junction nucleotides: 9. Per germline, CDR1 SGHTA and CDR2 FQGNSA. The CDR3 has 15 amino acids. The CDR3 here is CASSLMAGGSGEQYF. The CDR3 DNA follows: TGTGCCAGCAGCTTAATGGCGGGGGGTTCCGGCGAGCAGTACTTC.